The next 28 T cell receptor beta chains were all read from a single sample in a study of T cell responses to AZD1222 COVID-19 vaccine. The repertoire was sequenced with immunoSEQ multiplex PCR; TCRdb's copy has only in-frame clones and lacks some. This table holds some 30,000 clones, about nine tenths found once. The starting material was peripheral blood, obtained on day 0 of AZD1222 vaccination. These receptors all come from an adult in good health.

A word on this clone: The junction shows a germline mismatch at one end, possibly a read error. The genes are TRBV7-7 and TRBJ1-1; D remains ambiguous. The CDR3 is 16 residues long. Germline V gene data show CDR1 as SSHAT and CDR2 as FNYEAQ (reference sequence). CDR3 region: CASSLPRNLMNTEAFF. Here the CDR3 DNA reads TGTGCTAGCAGCTTACCCAGGAATCTAATGAACACTGAAGCTTTCTTT. Using reference TRBV7-7 and TRBJ1-1 for the parts outside the CDR3, the full variable domain is GAGVSQSPRYKVTKRGQDVTLRCDPISSHATLYWYQQALGQGPEFLTYFNYEAQPDKSGLPSDRFSAERPEGSISTLTIQRTEQRDSAMYRCASSLPRNLMNTEAFFGQGTRLTVV.

This chain uses TRBV6-5 with TRBJ1-3; TRBD1 might be the D (5 bases). Trimming shortened V by 6 bases and J by 0 bases, and 9 bases separated the two germline ends. Looked up from germline, CDR1 is MNHEY and CDR2 is SVGAGI. The CDR3 covers 14 residues. The CDR3, as DNA: TGTGCCAGCAGGGCTGACAGCTCTGGAAACACCATATATTTT. Its translation: CASRADSSGNTIYF.

This chain uses TRBV19 with TRBJ1-1, with a possible D match to TRBD1 (6 bases). CDR1 and CDR2 from the germline V gene are LNHDA and SQIVND (reference sequence). CDR3 length equals 15 residues. V was shortened by 8 bases and J by 2 bases, with 18 bases between the two germline ends. The CDR3 nucleotides are TGTGCCAGTTCTCCCCCGGGACACATAAACACTGAAGCTTTCTTT. Protein: CASSPPGHINTEAFF.

V and J are TRBV24-1 and TRBJ1-1; D is unclear. Germline V gene data show CDR1 as KGHDR and CDR2 as SFDVKD. The CDR3 is made up of 20 amino acids. V lost 10 bases and J 1 base, leaving 33 bases between the germline ends. CDR3 DNA sequence: TGTGCCACGGGAGATCGGCAGGCACCACCGTCCCGATGTTGGAACACTGAAGCTTTCTTT. This encodes CATGDRQAPPSRCWNTEAFF.

In this sample, this clone turned up a few times. This chain uses TRBV19 with TRBJ2-1; 14 bases map to TRBD2. Trimming cost V 4 bases and J 3 bases; bases outside gene matches: 8. The germline gives CDR1 LNHDA, CDR2 SQIVND (reference sequence). The CDR3 length is 18 residues. The CDR3 spells CASSTPGLAGADYNEQFF. As DNA, the CDR3 is TGTGCCAGTAGTACTCCGGGACTAGCGGGAGCCGACTACAATGAGCAGTTCTTC.

In DNA, the CDR3 is TGTGCCAGCAGTGATGGGTTTGTTTCGGATGAGCAGTTCTTC. Protein: CASSDGFVSDEQFF. The chain carries TRBV2 and TRBJ2-1, with unresolved D. The length of the CDR3 is 14 residues. Germline V gives CDR1 SNHLY, CDR2 FYNNEI. Deletions cut 3 bases from V and 8 bases from J, with 14 bases between.

This rearrangement joins TRBV11-2 to TRBJ2-7, with TRBD2 matching over 12 bases. Trimming removed 5 bases from V and 2 bases from J; junction bases left unmatched: 10. This CDR3 has 17 residues. The germline V gene has CDR1 SGHAT and CDR2 FQNNGV. CDR3: CASSPPSGRAGAYEQYF. CDR3 nucleotide sequence: TGTGCCAGCAGCCCCCCTAGCGGGAGGGCCGGAGCCTACGAGCAGTACTTC.

The chain employs TRBV19 and TRBJ1-5; 7 nucleotides match TRBD1. The CDR3 length is 17 residues. Germline lookup yields CDR1 LNHDA and CDR2 SQIVND (reference sequence). V shed 6 bases and J 2 bases; nucleotides not matched to a gene: 13. The CDR3 DNA sequence: TGTGCCAGTAGCATGGGGGTTCGGACAGGAGGCAATCAGCCCCAGCATTTT. Encoded protein: CASSMGVRTGGNQPQHF.

This clone occurred once. The rearrangement joins TRBV6-1 to TRBJ1-1, with D maybe TRBD1 (6 bases). Germline V gene data show CDR1 as MNHNS and CDR2 as SASEGT. CDR3 length: 15 residues. The V gene lost 3 bases and the J gene lost 1 base, with 12 bases spanning the gap. This CDR3 is CASSDPRGGNTEAFF. The CDR3 coding sequence is TGTGCCAGCAGTGACCCCAGGGGCGGGAACACTGAAGCTTTCTTT.

The V gene is TRBV19, the J gene TRBJ2-7; TRBD2 aligns across 10 bases. The CDR3 runs to 15 residues. The V segment lost 5 bases and the J segment 3 bases; nucleotides outside the gene matches: 7. Germline V gene sequence: CDR1 LNHDA, CDR2 SQIVND (reference sequence). DNA of the CDR3: TGTGCCAGTAGTCCTCAGCGGGAGGGTATCTACGAGCAGTACTTC. Its translation: CASSPQREGIYEQYF.

This clone is a singleton in its sample. The J gene is TRBJ2-7, the V gene TRBV28; D may be TRBD2 (5 bases). V shed 6 bases and J shed 1 base, with 13 bases lying between them. The CDR3 runs to 14 residues. The germline V gene has CDR1 MDHEN and CDR2 SYDVKM. DNA of the CDR3: TGTGCCAGCAGGGGGTCCGGGGAATCCTACGAGCAGTACTTC. This codes for CASRGSGESYEQYF.

J is TRBJ1-3 and V is TRBV28, with TRBD1 matching over 8 bases. Germline values: CDR1 MDHEN, CDR2 SYDVKM. The junction had 12 bases not matched to a gene; V was cut back by 3 bases and J by 8 bases. The CDR3 is 16 amino acids. The CDR3 DNA sequence: TGTGCCAGCAGTTTCCTAGACACCAGGGGGCGGGACACCATATATTTT. Its protein is CASSFLDTRGRDTIYF.

On this clone itself: Different DNA sequences within this sample yield the same CDR3. In nucleotides, the CDR3 is TGTGCCAGCAGCGAGGACTCGGTCTATGGCTACACCTTC. Protein: CASSEDSVYGYTF. The chain has TRBV5-5 and TRBJ1-2; the D is unclear. Germline V gives CDR1 SGHKS, CDR2 YYEKEE (reference sequence). The CDR3 is made up of 13 amino acids. Trimming stripped 4 bases from V and 4 bases from J, with 11 bases between.

The chain couples TRBV6-2 or TRBV6-3 to TRBJ1-5, with D perhaps matching TRBD1 (5 bases). Trimming stripped 5 bases from V and 7 bases from J, with 21 bases between. CDR1 and CDR2 (germline): MNHEY, SVGEGT. The CDR3 spans 16 residues. DNA of the CDR3: TGTGCCAGCAGTCGCTACTCCGCAGGGCCAGGACAGCCCCAGCATTTT. It codes for CASSRYSAGPGQPQHF.

This rearrangement joins TRBV6-2 or TRBV6-3 to TRBJ1-1, with TRBD1 as a possible D gene (5 bases). The V end was cut by 0 bases, the J end by 4 bases, with 6 bases between. CDR3 length equals 13 residues. Germline CDR1 MNHEY, CDR2 SVGEGT. The CDR3 is CASSYSGGTEAFF. The CDR3 bases are TGTGCCAGCAGTTACTCGGGGGGCACTGAAGCTTTCTTT.

The V gene is TRBV9, the J gene TRBJ2-1, with a weak D call TRBD2 (5 bases). The CDR3 length is 13 residues. Trimming removed 6 bases at V and 7 bases at J, with 14 bases between. The germline V gene has CDR1 SGDLS and CDR2 YYNGEE. The CDR3 region has the DNA TGTGCCAGCACCGGGGTAAGGAGGAATGAGCAGTTCTTC. This translates into CASTGVRRNEQFF.

The V and J genes are TRBV5-8 and TRBJ1-2; D may be TRBD1 (5 bases). V was cut by 5 bases and J by 7 bases, with 12 bases left in between. The CDR3 totals 12 residues. CDR1 and CDR2 from the germline V gene are SGHTS and YDEGEE. CDR3 bases: TGTGCCAGCAGACAGGCCCTGAGTGGCTACACCTTC. Its protein product is CASRQALSGYTF.

This chain links TRBV6-5 with TRBJ1-1; D remains unclear. The germline V and J ends were trimmed by 10 bases and 8 bases, with 11 bases remaining between them. In germline, CDR1 is MNHEY, CDR2 SVGAGI. This CDR3 region has 10 residues. CDR3 DNA sequence: TGTGCCACCAGCTTTCAGGAAGCTTTCTTT. Its protein product is CATSFQEAFF.

This clone was counted only a few times. The chain couples TRBV6-5 to TRBJ2-2; no clear D. Trimming removed 0 bases from V and 1 base from J, with 6 bases in between. CDR1 is MNHEY, CDR2 SVGAGI, per germline. The CDR3 consists of 15 residues. CDR3 region: CASSYSSGNTGELFF. CDR3 nucleotide sequence: TGTGCCAGCAGTTACTCGTCAGGGAACACCGGGGAGCTGTTTTTT.

The gene calls are TRBV20-1 and TRBJ1-5; no firm D call. The germline V gene encodes CDR1 DFQATT and CDR2 SNEGSKA (reference sequence). V dropped 3 bases and J dropped 0 bases, with 3 bases sitting between them. The CDR3 has 12 residues. The CDR3 loop is CSASFSNQPQHF. The CDR3 nucleotides read TGCAGTGCTAGTTTTAGCAATCAGCCCCAGCATTTT.

CDR3 protein: CASSPGQYTEAFF. In DNA, the CDR3 is TGTGCCAGCAGTCCGGGACAGTACACTGAAGCTTTCTTT. This chain connects TRBV7-2 to TRBJ1-1; 7 bases fit TRBD1. The CDR3 spans 13 residues. Germline values: CDR1 SGHTA, CDR2 FQGNSA. V lost 6 bases, J lost 3 bases, and 4 bases stayed unmatched.

This chain links TRBV3-1 (or the pseudogene TRBV3-2) with TRBJ1-6; D not certain. Germline V lookup: CDR1 LGHDT, CDR2 YNNKEL (reference sequence). V lost 4 bases to trimming and J lost 3 bases, with 10 bases between them. The CDR3 runs 15 residues. The CDR3 DNA is TGTGCCAGCAGCCGGGTATCCGTCTATAATTCACCCCTCCACTTT. It encodes CASSRVSVYNSPLHF.

The J gene is TRBJ2-5, the V gene TRBV7-9; D remains ambiguous. Germline V gives CDR1 SEHNR, CDR2 FQNEAQ (reference sequence). This CDR3 has 11 residues. Trimming stripped 8 bases from V and 0 bases from J, with 4 bases between. CDR3 in amino acids: CASGYQETQYF. In nucleotides, the CDR3 is TGTGCCAGCGGCTACCAAGAGACCCAGTACTTC.

The chain links TRBV5-5 to TRBJ2-1, with D possibly TRBD1 on 6 matching bases. The length of the CDR3 is 15 residues. V lost 3 bases and J lost 3, with 13 bases in between. Germline V lookup: CDR1 SGHKS, CDR2 YYEKEE (reference sequence). CDR3 region: CASSSMTGIYNEQFF. Written as DNA, the CDR3 is TGTGCCAGCAGCTCCATGACAGGAATCTACAATGAGCAGTTCTTC.

The gene calls are TRBV6-6 and TRBJ1-1; maybe TRBD1 (5 bases). This CDR3 contains 14 residues. Germline CDR1 and CDR2: MNHNY and SVGAGI (reference sequence). Trimming shortened V by 4 bases and J by 5 bases, and 14 bases separated the two germline ends. CDR3 nucleotides: TGTGCCAGCAGTTTTCAGGGAGCGGGGACTGAAGCTTTCTTT. Protein: CASSFQGAGTEAFF.

The gene calls are TRBV27 and TRBJ2-2; 11 bases agree with TRBD2. Germline assignment: CDR1 MNHEY and CDR2 SMNVEV (reference sequence). The V gene end was trimmed by 8 bases and the J gene end by 8 bases; junction bases not matched to a gene: 7. The CDR3 is made up of 14 amino acids. CDR3 sequence reads: CASRGSGRAGELFF. The DNA for the CDR3 is TGTGCCAGCCGAGGTAGCGGGAGGGCAGGGGAGCTGTTTTTT.

The J gene is TRBJ2-7, the V gene TRBV11-2; D perhaps matches TRBD2 (6 bases). CDR1 and CDR2 from the germline V gene are SGHAT and FQNNGV. This CDR3 contains 15 residues. V was trimmed by 4 bases and J by 9 bases, leaving 22 bases between them. The CDR3 nucleotides are TGTGCCAGCAGCTCTCTCCGCGGGGCTTTTATCGGGCAGTACTTC. It is translated as CASSSLRGAFIGQYF.

The chain uses TRBV4-3 and TRBJ2-7; D is ambiguous. The ends were cut back, 0 bases at V and 2 bases at J, with 8 bases in the middle. Germline lookup yields CDR1 LGHNA and CDR2 YSLEER. CDR3 length: 14 residues. CDR3 sequence: CASSQDWLAYEQYF. The CDR3, as DNA: TGCGCCAGCAGCCAAGACTGGCTAGCCTACGAGCAGTACTTC.